This T cell receptor beta chain came from a study of T cells expressing NK-cell markers. Reanalyzing the 5' RACE reads, TCRdb keeps one entry per CDR3 protein, without DNA. The clone table shows approximately 150,000 distinct CDR3 sequences, with the ten largest holding 12%. Regarding this clonotype: What it recognizes is unknown.

This CDR3 comprises 13 residues. CDR1 is MNHEY, CDR2 SVGEGT, per germline. General study findings and limits: The CD3+CD56-NKG2C+ fraction of a handful of donors was likewise dominated by these clonotypes.

This rearrangement joins TRBV6-2 or TRBV6-3 to TRBJ1-2; without DNA, the TCRdb call of TRBD1 cannot be checked. The receptor's source is a man in his late teens or twenties in good health. Sequencing was done on a sample of blood T cells: a sorted CD56 or NKG2C T cell subset, CD4+ or CD8+ T cells, or bulk PBMC T cells (not recorded which). CDR3 sequence: CASSEWTGFGYTF.